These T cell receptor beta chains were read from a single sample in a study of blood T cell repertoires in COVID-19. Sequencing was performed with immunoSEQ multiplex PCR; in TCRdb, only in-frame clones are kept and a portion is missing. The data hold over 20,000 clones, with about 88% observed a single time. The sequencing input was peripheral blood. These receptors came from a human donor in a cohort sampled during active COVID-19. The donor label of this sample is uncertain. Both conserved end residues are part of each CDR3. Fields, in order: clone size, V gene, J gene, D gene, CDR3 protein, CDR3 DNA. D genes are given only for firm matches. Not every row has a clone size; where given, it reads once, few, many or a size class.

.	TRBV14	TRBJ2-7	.	CASSQDRVGEQYF	TGTGCCAGCAGCCAAGATCGGGTGGGCGAGCAGTACTTC
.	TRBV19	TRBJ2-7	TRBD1	CASSITGTGDVYEQYF	TGTGCCAGTAGTATTACCGGGACAGGGGACGTCTACGAGCAGTACTTC
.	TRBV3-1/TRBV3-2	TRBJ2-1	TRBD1	CASSQLQQGAPVF	TGTGCCAGCAGCCAACTCCAGCAGGGGGCGCCGGTCTTC
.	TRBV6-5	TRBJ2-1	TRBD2	CASASGRTYNEQFF	TGTGCCAGCGCTAGCGGGAGGACGTACAATGAGCAGTTCTTC
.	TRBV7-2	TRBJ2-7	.	CASSSQGSEQYF	TGTGCCAGCAGCAGCCAGGGGTCCGAGCAGTACTTC
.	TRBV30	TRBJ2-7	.	CASGSTYEQYF	TGTGCCTCAGGGTCCACCTACGAGCAGTACTTC
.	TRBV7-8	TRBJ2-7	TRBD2	CASSLGLASEQYF	TGTGCCAGCAGCTTAGGACTAGCGTCCGAGCAGTACTTC
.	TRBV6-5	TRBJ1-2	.	CASSYSQGIGYTF	TGTGCCAGCAGTTACTCTCAGGGGATTGGCTACACCTTC
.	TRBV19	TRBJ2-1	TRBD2	CASKLAGGSYNEQFF	TGTGCCAGTAAACTAGCGGGAGGCTCCTACAATGAGCAGTTCTTC
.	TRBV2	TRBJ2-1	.	CASSGQGNEQFF	TGTGCCAGCAGTGGCCAGGGGAATGAGCAGTTCTTC
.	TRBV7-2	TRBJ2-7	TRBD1	CASSPTRRTGWCDEQYF	TGTGCCAGCAGCCCAACACGAAGGACAGGCTGGTGTGACGAGCAGTACTTC
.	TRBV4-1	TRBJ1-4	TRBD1	CASSQRTGGGKLFF	TGCGCCAGCAGCCAAAGGACAGGGGGCGGAAAACTGTTTTTT
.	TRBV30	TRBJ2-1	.	CAWSVGGEQFF	TGTGCCTGGAGTGTAGGCGGTGAGCAGTTCTTC
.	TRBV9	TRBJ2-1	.	CASSVQRSNEQFF	TGTGCCAGCAGCGTACAGCGTTCCAATGAGCAGTTCTTC
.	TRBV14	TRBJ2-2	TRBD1	CASSEQGAGELFF	TGTGCCAGCAGCGAACAGGGGGCCGGGGAGCTGTTTTTT
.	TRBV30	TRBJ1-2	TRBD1	CAWSMKGAYGYTF	TGTGCCTGGAGTATGAAGGGGGCCTATGGCTACACCTTC
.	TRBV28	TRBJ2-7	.	CATEDRTGEQYF	TGTGCCACCGAAGACCGGACGGGGGAGCAGTACTTC
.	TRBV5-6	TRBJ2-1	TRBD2	CASSLLLAGVDEQFF	TGTGCCAGCAGCTTGCTACTAGCGGGGGTCGATGAGCAGTTCTTC
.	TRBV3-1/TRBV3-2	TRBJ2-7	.	CASSPAGVASSYEQYF	TGTGCCAGCAGCCCAGCTGGAGTCGCGAGCTCCTACGAGCAGTACTTC
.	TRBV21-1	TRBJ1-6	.	CASSKERAGGCSPLHF	TGTGCCAGCAGCAAAGAAAGGGCAGGGGGTTGTTCACCCCTCCACTTT
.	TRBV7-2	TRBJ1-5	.	CASKAQGTYSNQPQHF	TGTGCCAGCAAGGCTCAGGGTACCTATAGCAATCAGCCCCAGCATTTT
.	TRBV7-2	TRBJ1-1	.	CASSLSLQNTEAFF	TGTGCCAGCAGCTTGAGTCTCCAGAACACTGAAGCTTTCTTT
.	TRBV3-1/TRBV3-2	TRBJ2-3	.	CASSPSPGDTQYF	TGTGCCAGCAGCCCAAGCCCCGGAGATACGCAGTATTTT
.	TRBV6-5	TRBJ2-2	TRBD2	CASSTLAGGTGELFF	TGTGCCAGCAGTACACTAGCGGGGGGTACCGGGGAGCTGTTTTTT
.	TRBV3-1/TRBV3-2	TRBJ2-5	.	CASSPQIEETQYF	TGTGCCAGCAGCCCCCAAATAGAAGAGACCCAGTACTTC
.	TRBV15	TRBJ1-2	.	CATSRGRGSDGYTF	TGTGCCACCAGCAGAGGTCGGGGGAGCGATGGCTACACCTTC
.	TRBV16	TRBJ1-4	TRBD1	CASSQNGQANEKLFF	TGTGCCAGCAGCCAAAATGGACAGGCTAATGAAAAACTGTTTTTT
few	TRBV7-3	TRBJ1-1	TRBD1	CASSLTGNVEAFF	TGTGCCAGCAGCCTGACAGGGAATGTTGAAGCTTTCTTT
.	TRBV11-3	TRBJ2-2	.	CASSFNQGSGELFF	TGTGCCAGCAGCTTCAACCAGGGGTCCGGGGAGCTGTTTTTT
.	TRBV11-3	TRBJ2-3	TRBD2	CASSTTAGADTQYF	TGTGCCAGCAGCACGACAGCGGGGGCAGATACGCAGTATTTT
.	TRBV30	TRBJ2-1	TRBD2	CAWSLAGGINEQFF	TGTGCCTGGAGCCTAGCGGGAGGGATCAATGAGCAGTTCTTC
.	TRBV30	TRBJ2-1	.	CACSRGAGLYNEQFF	TGTGCCTGCTCCAGGGGGGCCGGGCTGTACAATGAGCAGTTCTTC
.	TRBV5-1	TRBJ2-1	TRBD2	CASREAGGYNEQFF	TGCGCCAGCAGGGAAGCGGGAGGGTACAATGAGCAGTTCTTC
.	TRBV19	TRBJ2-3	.	CATLDRGSDTQYF	TGTGCCACCCTCGATAGGGGCTCCGATACGCAGTATTTT
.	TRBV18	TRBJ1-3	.	CASSSLGQGVPGNTIYF	TGTGCCAGCTCAAGCCTGGGGCAGGGCGTTCCTGGAAACACCATATATTTT
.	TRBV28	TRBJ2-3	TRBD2	CASSLPSGSGDTQYF	TGTGCCAGCAGTTTACCTAGCGGGAGTGGGGATACGCAGTATTTT